Listed below are T cell receptor beta chains from one sample, sequenced in a study of blood T cell repertoires in COVID-19. Only in-frame clones appear in the TCRdb table, and some are missing; sequencing was by immunoSEQ multiplex PCR. The table records approximately 170,000 clones, about 84% of them present only once. The sequenced material came from PBMCs or T cells enriched from blood (not recorded which). These receptors all come from a middle-aged man who had recovered from COVID-19. CDR3s include the opening cysteine and the closing phenylalanine or tryptophan. Each record gives: J gene, V gene, D gene, clone size, CDR3 DNA, CDR3 protein. A D gene is named only where the DNA matches it firmly. Not every row has a clone size; where given, it reads once, few, many or a size class.

j_call: TRBJ2-4
v_call: TRBV29-1
d_call: -
clone_size: -
cdr3_nt: TGCAGCGCAACAGGGCTAGCCAAAAACATTCAGTACTTC
cdr3_aa: CSATGLAKNIQYF

j_call: TRBJ1-6
v_call: TRBV27
d_call: -
clone_size: -
cdr3_nt: TGTGCCAGCACCGGCACTGGGAGGTCACCCCTCCACTTT
cdr3_aa: CASTGTGRSPLHF

j_call: TRBJ2-1
v_call: TRBV6-5
d_call: -
clone_size: -
cdr3_nt: TGTGCCAGCAGTCCAACTCACAATGAGCAGTTCTTC
cdr3_aa: CASSPTHNEQFF

j_call: TRBJ2-3
v_call: TRBV24-1
d_call: -
clone_size: -
cdr3_nt: TGTGCCACCAGTGATGCTTCAGGGTCTAGCACAGATACGCAGTATTTT
cdr3_aa: CATSDASGSSTDTQYF

j_call: TRBJ2-3
v_call: TRBV5-6
d_call: TRBD2
clone_size: -
cdr3_nt: TGTGCCAGCAGCCCTGGTGGGGCGGGGGGGCCGACGCAGTATTTT
cdr3_aa: CASSPGGAGGPTQYF

j_call: TRBJ2-3
v_call: TRBV6-2/TRBV6-3
d_call: -
clone_size: medium-sized
cdr3_nt: TGTGCCAGCAGTTTTGGACAGACCACAGATACGCAGTATTTT
cdr3_aa: CASSFGQTTDTQYF

j_call: TRBJ1-2
v_call: TRBV19
d_call: TRBD1
clone_size: -
cdr3_nt: TGTGCCAGTAGTATAGACGGGACAGGGATTGGTTTTGGCTACACCTTC
cdr3_aa: CASSIDGTGIGFGYTF

j_call: TRBJ1-5
v_call: TRBV2
d_call: TRBD1
clone_size: -
cdr3_nt: TGTGCCAGCAGTAGGGACAGGGGTGGCAATCAGCCCCAGCATTTT
cdr3_aa: CASSRDRGGNQPQHF

j_call: TRBJ2-2
v_call: TRBV5-1
d_call: -
clone_size: -
cdr3_nt: TGCGCCAGCAGCTTATCTTACGGGGAGCTGTTTTTT
cdr3_aa: CASSLSYGELFF

j_call: TRBJ1-6
v_call: TRBV18
d_call: TRBD1
clone_size: once
cdr3_nt: TGTGCCAGCTCACCTCCACAGGGGGCCGGTTCACCCCTCCACTTT
cdr3_aa: CASSPPQGAGSPLHF